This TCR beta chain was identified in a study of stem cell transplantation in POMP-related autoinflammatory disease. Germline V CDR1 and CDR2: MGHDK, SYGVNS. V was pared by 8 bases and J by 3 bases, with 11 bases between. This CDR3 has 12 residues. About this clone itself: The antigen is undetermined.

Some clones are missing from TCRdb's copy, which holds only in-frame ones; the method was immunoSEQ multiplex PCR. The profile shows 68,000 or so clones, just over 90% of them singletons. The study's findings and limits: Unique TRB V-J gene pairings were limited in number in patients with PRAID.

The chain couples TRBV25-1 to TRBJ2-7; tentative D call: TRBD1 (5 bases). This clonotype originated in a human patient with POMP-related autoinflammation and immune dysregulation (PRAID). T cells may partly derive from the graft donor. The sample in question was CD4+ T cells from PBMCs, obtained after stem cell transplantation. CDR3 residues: CASATEVYEQYF. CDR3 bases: TGTGCCAGCGCGACAGAAGTCTACGAGCAGTACTTC.